The rows below give T cell receptor beta chains drawn from one sample of a study of cytomegalovirus exposure and HLA in healthy donors. Some clones are missing from TCRdb's copy, which holds only in-frame ones; the method was immunoSEQ multiplex PCR. Seen here are roughly 150,000 clones, 79% observed once, and the top ten hold around 7%. The sequenced sample consisted of PBMCs. Every receptor here comes from a man between 35 and 55 years old in good health and CMV-seropositive. Each CDR3 is given with its conserved first and last residue. A D gene is named only where the DNA matches it firmly. Size is omitted from some rows. Given values are once, few, many or a class for expanded clones.

V gene	J gene	clone size	D gene	CDR3 DNA	CDR3 protein
TRBV6-5	TRBJ2-1	.	.	TGTGCCAGCAGCCCCCTCCCGAGCTCCTACAATGAGCAGTTCTTC	CASSPLPSSYNEQFF
TRBV6-6	TRBJ1-2	.	.	TGTGCCAGCAGCCCCTCGAGAGTCAACTATGGCTACACCTTC	CASSPSRVNYGYTF
TRBV27	TRBJ1-2	.	.	TGTGCCAGCAGAGACAGGTGGTTTTGGGGCTACACCTTC	CASRDRWFWGYTF
TRBV5-1	TRBJ2-7	.	TRBD1	TGCGCCAGCAGTACTACAGGGGGCGCTATCTACGAGCAGTACTTC	CASSTTGGAIYEQYF
TRBV6-1	TRBJ1-6	.	.	TGTGCCAGCAGTGAGAACAGGGCGAATAATTCACCCCTCCACTTT	CASSENRANNSPLHF
TRBV7-3	TRBJ2-1	.	TRBD2	TGTGCCAGCAGCCGTGGGACTATCAACAATGAGCAGTTCTTC	CASSRGTINNEQFF
TRBV5-1	TRBJ2-7	.	.	TGCGCCAGCAATCGGGGGTCTCTCTCCTACGAGCAGTACTTC	CASNRGSLSYEQYF
TRBV15	TRBJ2-1	.	TRBD2	TGTGCCACCAGCAGAGATGGAGCGGGAGGGCCTTATGAGCAGTTCTTC	CATSRDGAGGPYEQFF
TRBV7-9	TRBJ2-7	.	.	TGTGCCAGCAGCTTAGACAGAACAGACTACGAGCAGTACTTC	CASSLDRTDYEQYF
TRBV2	TRBJ2-1	.	.	TGTGCCAGCAAGGAGCGCGAAGCGAGGGTTGAGCAGTTCTTC	CASKEREARVEQFF
TRBV7-7	TRBJ2-2	few	TRBD1	TGTGCTAGCAGCCCTGGGACAGCGAACACCGGGGAGCTGTTTTTT	CASSPGTANTGELFF
TRBV28	TRBJ2-7	.	.	TGTGCCAGCAGTTTAACGGGGGAGAGCTCCTACGAGCAGTACTTC	CASSLTGESSYEQYF
TRBV25-1	TRBJ1-2	.	TRBD1	TGTGCCAGCAGTGAGCCCGGACAGGGAAACTATGGCTACACCTTC	CASSEPGQGNYGYTF
TRBV30	TRBJ2-7	few	.	TGTGCCTGGAGTTCAGGCGAGCAGTACTTC	CAWSSGEQYF
TRBV5-1	TRBJ2-1	.	TRBD1	TGCGCCAGCAGCTTTGTGGGACAGGGTGCTGGCGAGCAGTTCTTC	CASSFVGQGAGEQFF
TRBV2	TRBJ2-3	.	TRBD2	TGTGCCAGCAGTGAGGGACTAGACCGCACAGATACGCAGTATTTT	CASSEGLDRTDTQYF
TRBV6-1	TRBJ1-1	once	.	TGTGCCACCAGGGAAGTCCCGACACGAGCTTTCTTT	CATREVPTRAFF
TRBV4-2	TRBJ2-1	.	.	TGTGCCAGCAGCCCCTGGGCAGGCCGGAATGAGCAGTTCTTC	CASSPWAGRNEQFF
TRBV5-5	TRBJ1-2	.	.	TGTGCCAGCAGCAACAGACAGGACGCGGGCTACACCTTC	CASSNRQDAGYTF
TRBV5-4	TRBJ1-2	.	.	TGTGCCAGCAGCTTTGGTCGACCGACAGGAGGATATGGCTACACCTTC	CASSFGRPTGGYGYTF
TRBV23-1	TRBJ2-3	.	.	TGCGCCAGCAGTCAACCCCCGGCGGGGTTAGTATATACGCAGTATTTT	CASSQPPAGLVYTQYF
TRBV6-1	TRBJ2-7	.	TRBD2	TGTGCCAGCAGAGCGACTAGCGGGAGCTACGAGCAGTACTTC	CASRATSGSYEQYF
TRBV7-6	TRBJ2-3	.	TRBD2	TGTGCCAGCAGCTCCCTTAGCGGGACTGGCACAGATACGCAGTATTTT	CASSSLSGTGTDTQYF
TRBV18	TRBJ1-4	.	.	TGTGCCAGCTCACCAAGAAGCGGGACATCTAATGAAAAACTGTTTTTT	CASSPRSGTSNEKLFF
TRBV9	TRBJ1-1	.	TRBD1	TGTGCCAGCAGCCAACAGGGGCACACTGAAGCTTTCTTT	CASSQQGHTEAFF
TRBV27	TRBJ2-1	.	.	TGTGCCACCGGGTGGAACTCCTACAATGAGCAGTTCTTC	CATGWNSYNEQFF
TRBV27	TRBJ2-1	.	.	TGTGCCAGCAGAAGGCTAGCAGACAATGAGCAGTTCTTC	CASRRLADNEQFF
TRBV5-1	TRBJ1-2	.	TRBD1	TGCGCCAGCAGCTTGGGACAGGGAGTCTACACCTTC	CASSLGQGVYTF
TRBV7-9	TRBJ1-1	once	.	TGTGCCAGCAGCTTAGAGGGAGGTACTGAAGCTTTCTTT	CASSLEGGTEAFF